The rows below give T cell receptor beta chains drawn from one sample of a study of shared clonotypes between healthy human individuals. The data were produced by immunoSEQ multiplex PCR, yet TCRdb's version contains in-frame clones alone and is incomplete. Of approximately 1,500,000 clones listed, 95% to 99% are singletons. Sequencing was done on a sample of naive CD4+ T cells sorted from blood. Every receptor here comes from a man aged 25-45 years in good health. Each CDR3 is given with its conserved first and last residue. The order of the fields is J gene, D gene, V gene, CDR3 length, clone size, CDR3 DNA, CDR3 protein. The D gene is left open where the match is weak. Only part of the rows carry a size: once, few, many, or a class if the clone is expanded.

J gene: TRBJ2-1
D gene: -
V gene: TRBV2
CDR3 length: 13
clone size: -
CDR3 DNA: TGTGCCAGCAGAGGCGACAGTTACAATGAGCAGTTCTTC
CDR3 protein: CASRGDSYNEQFF

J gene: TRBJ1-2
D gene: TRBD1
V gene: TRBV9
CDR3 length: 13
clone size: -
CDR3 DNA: TGTGCCAGCAGCGAACAGGGGGCTTCTGGCTACACCTTC
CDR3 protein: CASSEQGASGYTF

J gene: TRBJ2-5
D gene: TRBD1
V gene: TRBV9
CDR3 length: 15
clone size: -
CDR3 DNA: TGTGCCAGCAGCGAGACAGGGTATTTTGAAGAGACCCAGTACTTC
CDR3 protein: CASSETGYFEETQYF

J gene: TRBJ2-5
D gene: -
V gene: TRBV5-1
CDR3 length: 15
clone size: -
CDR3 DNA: TGCGCCAGCAGCTTAGGAGACCGATTCCAAGAGACCCAGTACTTC
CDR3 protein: CASSLGDRFQETQYF

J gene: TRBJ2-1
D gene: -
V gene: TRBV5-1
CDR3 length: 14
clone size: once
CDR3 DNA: TGCGCCAGCAAGTGGACAGCCCAATACAATGAGCAGTTCTTC
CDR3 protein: CASKWTAQYNEQFF

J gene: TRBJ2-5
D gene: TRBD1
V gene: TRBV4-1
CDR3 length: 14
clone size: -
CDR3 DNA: TGCGCCAGCAGCCAGCCCAGCAGGGGGGAGACCCAGTACTTC
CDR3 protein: CASSQPSRGETQYF

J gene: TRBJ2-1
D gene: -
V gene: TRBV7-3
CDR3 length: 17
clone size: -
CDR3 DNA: TGTGCCAGCAGCTTAGGGGACTCGGGGAGCCCCTACAATGAGCAGTTCTTC
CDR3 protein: CASSLGDSGSPYNEQFF

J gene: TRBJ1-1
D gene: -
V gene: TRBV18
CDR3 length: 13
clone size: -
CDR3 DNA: TGTGCCAGCTCACCACTGAGGGGCACTGAAGCTTTCTTT
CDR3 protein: CASSPLRGTEAFF

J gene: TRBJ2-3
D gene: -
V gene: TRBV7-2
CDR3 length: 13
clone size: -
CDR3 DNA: TGTGCCAGCAGCTTAGCTGGGGGCGATACGCAGTATTTT
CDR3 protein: CASSLAGGDTQYF

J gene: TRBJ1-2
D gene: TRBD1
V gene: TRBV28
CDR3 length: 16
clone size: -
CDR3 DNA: TGTGCCAGCAGTGGGTTTGGGACAGGGTATCTGGGTGGCTACACCTTC
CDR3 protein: CASSGFGTGYLGGYTF

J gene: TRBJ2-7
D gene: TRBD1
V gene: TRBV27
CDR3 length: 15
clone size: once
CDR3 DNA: TGTGCCAGCAGTTTATACTTGGGACAGACCTACGAGCAGTACTTC
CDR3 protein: CASSLYLGQTYEQYF

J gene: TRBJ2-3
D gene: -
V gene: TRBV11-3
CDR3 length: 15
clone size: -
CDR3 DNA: TGTGCCAGCAGCCCAGGAGGCAGGAGGAGAGATACGCAGTATTTT
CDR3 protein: CASSPGGRRRDTQYF

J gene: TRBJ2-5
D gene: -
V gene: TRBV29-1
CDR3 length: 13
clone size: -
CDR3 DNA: TGCAGCGCACTCCGGGGGATTGGAGAGACCCAGTACTTC
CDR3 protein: CSALRGIGETQYF

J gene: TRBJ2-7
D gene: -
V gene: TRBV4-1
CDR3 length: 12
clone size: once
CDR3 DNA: TGCGCCAGCAGCCAAGATAGCGCAAAGCAGTACTTC
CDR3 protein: CASSQDSAKQYF

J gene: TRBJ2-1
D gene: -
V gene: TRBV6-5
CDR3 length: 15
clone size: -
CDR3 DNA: TGTGCCAGCAGGGCCCGGGACGGCACCTACAATGAGCAGTTCTTC
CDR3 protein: CASRARDGTYNEQFF

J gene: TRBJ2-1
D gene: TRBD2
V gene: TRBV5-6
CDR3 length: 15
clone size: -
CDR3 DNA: TGTGCCAGCAGCTTCCGACTAGCCACCTACAATGAGCAGTTCTTC
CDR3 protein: CASSFRLATYNEQFF

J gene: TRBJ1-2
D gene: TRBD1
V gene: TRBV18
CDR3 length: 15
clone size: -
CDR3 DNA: TGTGCCAGCTCACCGGATGGACAGGGCCGCTATGGCTACACCTTC
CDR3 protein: CASSPDGQGRYGYTF

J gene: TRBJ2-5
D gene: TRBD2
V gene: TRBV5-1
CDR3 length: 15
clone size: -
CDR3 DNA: TGCGCCAGCAGCTTGGCGACTAGCGGGAGTGAGACCCAGTACTTC
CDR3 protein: CASSLATSGSETQYF

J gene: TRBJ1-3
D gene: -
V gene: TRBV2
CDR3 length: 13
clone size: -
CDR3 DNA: TGTGCCAGCAGGGAGAGCTCTGGAAACACCATATATTTT
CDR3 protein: CASRESSGNTIYF

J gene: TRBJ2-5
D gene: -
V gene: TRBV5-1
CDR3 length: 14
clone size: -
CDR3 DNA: TGCGCCAGCAGCTTCCTTGGGGACCAAGAGACCCAGTACTTC
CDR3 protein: CASSFLGDQETQYF

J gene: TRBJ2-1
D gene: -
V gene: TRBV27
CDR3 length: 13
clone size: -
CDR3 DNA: TGTGCCAGCAGTTTGAGCTCCTACAATGAGCAGTTCTTC
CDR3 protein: CASSLSSYNEQFF

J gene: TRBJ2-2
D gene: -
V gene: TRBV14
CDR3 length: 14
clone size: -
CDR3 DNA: TGTGCCAGCAGGAAGGACAGCCTAAGGGGGGAGCTGTTTTTT
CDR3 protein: CASRKDSLRGELFF

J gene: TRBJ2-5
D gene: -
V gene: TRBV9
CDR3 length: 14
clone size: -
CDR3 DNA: TGTGCCAGCAGCGTAAGACCCAGCCAAGAGACCCAGTACTTC
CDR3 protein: CASSVRPSQETQYF

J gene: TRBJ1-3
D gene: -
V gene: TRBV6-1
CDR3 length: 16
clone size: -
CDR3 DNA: TGTGCCAGCAGTGCTACGGACACCTACTCTGGAAACACCATATATTTT
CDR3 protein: CASSATDTYSGNTIYF

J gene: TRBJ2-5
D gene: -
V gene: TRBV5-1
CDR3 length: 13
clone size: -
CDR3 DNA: TGCGCCAGCGGCGCCGGGGATCTAGAGACCCAGTACTTC
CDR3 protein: CASGAGDLETQYF

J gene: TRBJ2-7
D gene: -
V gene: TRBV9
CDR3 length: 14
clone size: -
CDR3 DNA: TGTGCCAGCAGCGTCGAACCCGCTTCCTACGAGCAGTACTTC
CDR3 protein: CASSVEPASYEQYF

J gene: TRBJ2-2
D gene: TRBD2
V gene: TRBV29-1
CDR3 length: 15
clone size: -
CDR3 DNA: TGCAGCGTGGGACTAGCGGGAGGGGGGAACGGGGAGCTGTTTTTT
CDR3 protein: CSVGLAGGGNGELFF

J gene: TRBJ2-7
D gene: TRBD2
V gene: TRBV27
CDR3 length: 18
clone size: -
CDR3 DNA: TGTGCCAGCAGGTCAGGACGGGGGAACAGCGGGAGGATAAACGAGCAGTACTTC
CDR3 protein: CASRSGRGNSGRINEQYF

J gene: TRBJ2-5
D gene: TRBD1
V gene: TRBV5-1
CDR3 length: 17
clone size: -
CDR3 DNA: TGCGCCAGCAGCTTGGTCGCAGGGGGCCCCCGGGGAGAGACCCAGTACTTC
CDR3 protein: CASSLVAGGPRGETQYF

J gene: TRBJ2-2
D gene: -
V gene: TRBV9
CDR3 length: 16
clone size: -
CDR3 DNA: TGTGCCAGCAGCGTAGCGGGACTCTCCAACACCGGGGAGCTGTTTTTT
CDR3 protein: CASSVAGLSNTGELFF

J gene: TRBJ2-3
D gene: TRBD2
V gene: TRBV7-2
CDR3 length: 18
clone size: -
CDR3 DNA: TGTGCCAGCAGCCCAAACGGGTGGATCGGGAGGCGGGCAGATACGCAGTATTTT
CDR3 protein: CASSPNGWIGRRADTQYF

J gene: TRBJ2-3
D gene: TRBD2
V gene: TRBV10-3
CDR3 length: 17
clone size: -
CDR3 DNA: TGTGCCATCAGTGAGTCGAGGGCGGGAGGTGGCACAGATACGCAGTATTTT
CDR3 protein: CAISESRAGGGTDTQYF

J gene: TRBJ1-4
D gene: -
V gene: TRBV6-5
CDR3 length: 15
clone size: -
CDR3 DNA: TGTGCCAGCAGTTACTTGGGGACCACTAATGAAAAACTGTTTTTT
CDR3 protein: CASSYLGTTNEKLFF

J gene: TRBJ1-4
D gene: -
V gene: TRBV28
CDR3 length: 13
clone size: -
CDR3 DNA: TGTGCCTCTCAAGGGGGGGTTAATGAAAAACTGTTTTTT
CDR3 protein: CASQGGVNEKLFF

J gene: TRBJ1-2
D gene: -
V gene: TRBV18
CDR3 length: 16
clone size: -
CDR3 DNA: TGTGCCAGCTCACCACTTGCACAGCCAGAGAACTATGGCTACACCTTC
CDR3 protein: CASSPLAQPENYGYTF

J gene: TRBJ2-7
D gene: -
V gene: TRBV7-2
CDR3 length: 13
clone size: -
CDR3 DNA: TGTGCCAGCAGCGTTTTACCCCTGGGCGAGCAGTACTTC
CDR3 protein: CASSVLPLGEQYF

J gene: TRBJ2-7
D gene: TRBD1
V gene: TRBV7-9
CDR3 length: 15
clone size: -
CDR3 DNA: TGTGCCAGCAGCTCCGGGACAGGGGGCTCCTACGAGCAGTACTTC
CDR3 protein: CASSSGTGGSYEQYF

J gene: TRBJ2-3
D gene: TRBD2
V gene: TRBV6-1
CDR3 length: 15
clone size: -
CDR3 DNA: TGTGCCAGCAGCGAACTAGCGGGAGGGCCAGATACGCAGTATTTT
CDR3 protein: CASSELAGGPDTQYF

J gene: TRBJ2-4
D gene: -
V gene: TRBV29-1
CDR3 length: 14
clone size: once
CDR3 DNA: TGCAGCGTTGAATGGGTAACCTCCCAAAACATTCAGTACTTC
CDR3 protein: CSVEWVTSQNIQYF

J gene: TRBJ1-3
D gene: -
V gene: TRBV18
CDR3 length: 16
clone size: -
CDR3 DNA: TGTGCCAGCTCAGAACGGGGGCCGAGCTCTGGAAACACCATATATTTT
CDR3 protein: CASSERGPSSGNTIYF

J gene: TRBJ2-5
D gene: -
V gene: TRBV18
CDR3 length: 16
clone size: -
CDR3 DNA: TGTGCCAGCTCACCGGTTAATGGGGTACATCAAGAGACCCAGTACTTC
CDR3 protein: CASSPVNGVHQETQYF

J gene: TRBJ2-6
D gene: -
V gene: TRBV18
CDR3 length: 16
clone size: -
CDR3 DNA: TGTGCCAGCTCACCAACAGGTGCCTCTGGGGCCAACGTCCTGACTTTC
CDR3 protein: CASSPTGASGANVLTF

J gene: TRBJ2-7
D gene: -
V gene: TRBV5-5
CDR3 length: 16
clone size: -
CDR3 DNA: TGTGCCAGCAGCAAAGGGGGCGGGAGTCAGTCCTACGAGCAGTACTTC
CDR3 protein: CASSKGGGSQSYEQYF

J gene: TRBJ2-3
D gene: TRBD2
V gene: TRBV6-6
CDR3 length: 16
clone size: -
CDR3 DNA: TGTGCCAGCAGTTCGGGGAGGGGCCCTAGCACAGATACGCAGTATTTT
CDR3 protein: CASSSGRGPSTDTQYF

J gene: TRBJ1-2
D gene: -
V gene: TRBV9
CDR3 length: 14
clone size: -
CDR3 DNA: TGTGCCAGCAGCGTAGCTGATAGCCGCTATGGCTACACCTTC
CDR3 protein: CASSVADSRYGYTF

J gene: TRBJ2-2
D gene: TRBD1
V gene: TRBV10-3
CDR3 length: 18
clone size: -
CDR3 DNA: TGTGCCTCCTTACCCGGACAGGGTATTCTTTTGAACACCGGGGAGCTGTTTTTT
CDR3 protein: CASLPGQGILLNTGELFF

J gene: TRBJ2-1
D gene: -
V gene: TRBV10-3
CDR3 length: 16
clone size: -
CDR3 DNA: TGTGCCATCAGTGAGTCCGGGCGGGCTGCATACAATGAGCAGTTCTTC
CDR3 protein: CAISESGRAAYNEQFF

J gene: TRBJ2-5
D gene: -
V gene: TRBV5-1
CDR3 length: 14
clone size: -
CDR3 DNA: TGCGCCAGCAGCTTGTATGGGGGTCAAGAGACCCAGTACTTC
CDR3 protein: CASSLYGGQETQYF

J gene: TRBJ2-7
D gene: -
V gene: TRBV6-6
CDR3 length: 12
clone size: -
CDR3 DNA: TGTGCCAGCAGTTACTCGAACTACGAGCAGTACTTC
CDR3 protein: CASSYSNYEQYF

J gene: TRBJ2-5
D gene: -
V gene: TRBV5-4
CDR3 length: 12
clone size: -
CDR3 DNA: TGTGCCAGCTCTAAAGCGACAGAGACCCAGTACTTC
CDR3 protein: CASSKATETQYF

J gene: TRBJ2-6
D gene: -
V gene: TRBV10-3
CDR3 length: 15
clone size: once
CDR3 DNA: TGTGCCGTAGGGAGACATTTCTCTGGGGCCAACGTCCTGACTTTC
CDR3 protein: CAVGRHFSGANVLTF

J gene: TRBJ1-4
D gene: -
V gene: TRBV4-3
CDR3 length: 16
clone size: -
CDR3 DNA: TGCGCCAGCAGCCAAGATGCCTTGAGTCTTAATGAAAAACTGTTTTTT
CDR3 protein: CASSQDALSLNEKLFF

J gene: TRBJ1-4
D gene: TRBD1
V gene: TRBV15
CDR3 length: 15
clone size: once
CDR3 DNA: TGTGCCACCAGCAGAGAAGGACAGGGGATTGAAAAACTGTTTTTT
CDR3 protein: CATSREGQGIEKLFF